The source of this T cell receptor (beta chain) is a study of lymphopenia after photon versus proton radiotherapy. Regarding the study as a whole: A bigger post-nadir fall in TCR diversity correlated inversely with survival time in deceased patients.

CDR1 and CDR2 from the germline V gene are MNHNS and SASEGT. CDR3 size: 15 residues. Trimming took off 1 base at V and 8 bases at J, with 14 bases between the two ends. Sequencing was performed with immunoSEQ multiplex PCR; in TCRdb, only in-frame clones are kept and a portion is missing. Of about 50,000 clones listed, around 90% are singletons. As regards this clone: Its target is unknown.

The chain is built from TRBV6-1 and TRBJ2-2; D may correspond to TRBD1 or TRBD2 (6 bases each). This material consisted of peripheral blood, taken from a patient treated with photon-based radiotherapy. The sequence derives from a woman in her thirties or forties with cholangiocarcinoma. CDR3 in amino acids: CASSEDPRGGGELFF. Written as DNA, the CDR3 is TGTGCCAGCAGTGAAGACCCCAGGGGAGGAGGGGAGCTGTTTTTT.